Listed here are 11 T cell receptor beta chains from one sample, sequenced in a study of T-cell reconstitution after alpha-beta-depleted transplantation in children (dated by TCRdb to about 2016). The protocol used for the library was PCR. Sequencing instrument: Illumina HiSeq 2500. TCR library preparation used molecular barcoding, with unique molecular identifiers applied to normalize quantification of the TCRbeta repertoire. The public reads were quality trimmed at Q25 with fastp and then assembled into clones with MiXCR by TCRdb, keeping productive beta chains. All rows with the same CDR3 protein become a single entry with the most common DNA and genes. The sample contains about 610,000 distinct CDR3 sequences, 10% of them found a single time. The top ten constitute less than 5% of the sample. This specimen was PBMCs from the stem cell graft donor, taken from the stem cell graft. Receptors were obtained from a human donor who donated a stem cell graft to a child with acute myeloid leukemia.

In this sample, this clonotype turned up many times. The chain uses TRBV29-1 and TRBJ2-7; D gene ambiguous. CDR1 is SQVTM, CDR2 ANQGSEA, per germline. The length of the CDR3 is 11 residues. V was shortened by 7 bases and J by 3 bases, with 10 bases between the two germline ends. Written as DNA, the CDR3 is TGCAGCGCGGACCTCGGCTACGAGCAGTACTTC. Protein product: CSADLGYEQYF.

The chain couples TRBV2 to TRBJ2-2; D not resolved. Germline-derived CDR1 and CDR2 are SNHLY and FYNNEI. The CDR3 loop spans 14 amino acids. Trimming removed 3 bases at V and 4 bases at J, with 9 bases between. For the CDR3, the DNA is TGTGCCAGCAGTGAGGTAGCCGCCACCGGGGAGCTGTTTTTT. The encoded protein is CASSEVAATGELFF.

This clonotype was counted only a few times. The chain recombines TRBV14 with TRBJ2-1; D remains unclear. This CDR3 comprises 16 residues. V gave up 2 bases and J gave up 8 bases, with 19 bases separating them. CDR1 SGHDN and CDR2 FVKESK come from the germline V gene. As DNA, the CDR3 is TGTGCCAGCAGCCAATATCGGAAAGTGTTTTACGATGAGCAGTTCTTC. Amino acids: CASSQYRKVFYDEQFF.

This clonotype has ten or more counts. The chain is built from TRBV12-3 or TRBV12-4 and TRBJ1-5; D may be TRBD1 (5 bases). V gave up 6 bases and J gave up 0 bases, with 9 bases separating them. This CDR3 is 14 amino acids long. The CDR3 DNA sequence: TGTGCCAGCAGCGGGGGGTATAGCAATCAGCCCCAGCATTTT. Translation: CASSGGYSNQPQHF.

This clonotype was seen repeatedly, ten times or more. The chain carries TRBV27 and TRBJ2-3, with 7 nucleotides matching TRBD2. The trim removed 3 bases at V and 0 bases at J, leaving 0 bases unmatched. In germline, CDR1 is MNHEY, CDR2 SMNVEV (reference sequence). The CDR3 is 14 amino acids. The CDR3 protein is CASSLGLSTDTQYF. DNA for the CDR3: TGTGCCAGCAGTTTGGGACTAAGCACAGATACGCAGTATTTT.

The chain joins TRBV7-2 to TRBJ2-1; 7 nucleotides align to TRBD2. Germline CDR1 reads SGHTA; CDR2 reads FQGNSA. The CDR3 consists of 17 residues. V was pared by 5 bases and J by 4 bases, with 14 bases of the junction left unmatched. The CDR3 DNA reads TGTGCCAGCAGCCGATTAGCGGGCTCGCCCGGATACAATGAGCAGTTCTTC. Translated: CASSRLAGSPGYNEQFF. Filled out from reference TRBV7-2 and TRBJ2-1, the complete variable domain reads GAGVSQSPSNKVTEKGKDVELRCDPISGHTALYWYRQSLGQGLEFLIYFQGNSAPDKSGLPSDRFSAERTGGSVSTLTIQRTQQEDSAVYLCASSRLAGSPGYNEQFFGPGTRLTVL.

In its sample, this clonotype was seen a few times. The genes are TRBV7-9 and TRBJ2-7; D is uncertain. V dropped 0 bases and J dropped 4 bases, with 10 bases sitting between them. Germline loops: CDR1 SEHNR, CDR2 FQNEAQ (reference sequence). The CDR3 has 14 residues. In nucleotides, the CDR3 is TGTGCCAGCAGCTTAGCGGGTGAGAGGTACGAGCAGTACTTC. Encoded protein: CASSLAGERYEQYF.

This clonotype appeared a few times. This chain uses TRBV6-1 with TRBJ2-5; D assignment may be TRBD1 or TRBD2 (7 bases each). V lost 4 bases to trimming and J lost 5 bases, with 14 bases between them. Germline-derived CDR1 and CDR2 are MNHNS and SASEGT. The CDR3 totals 14 residues. The CDR3 region is CASSVTQGGETQYF. CDR3 in DNA: TGTGCCAGCAGTGTAACCCAGGGGGGGGAGACCCAGTACTTC.

This clonotype showed up many times. This chain joins TRBV7-2 and TRBJ1-5; a possible D gene is TRBD1 (6 bases). This CDR3 has 15 amino acids. With 5 bases removed from V and 4 bases from J, the gap between germline ends came to 15 bases. The germline V gene encodes CDR1 SGHTA and CDR2 FQGNSA. The CDR3 reads CASSPRTDRNQPQHF. The CDR3 nucleotides read TGTGCCAGCAGCCCCCGGACAGACCGTAATCAGCCCCAGCATTTT.

This clonotype was recorded at least ten times. The chain employs TRBV7-9 and TRBJ2-7; no firm D call. In germline, CDR1 is SEHNR, CDR2 FQNEAQ (reference sequence). This CDR3 has 10 residues. Trimming left V 5 bases short and J 7 bases short, with 6 bases between. The chain's CDR3 is CASSLTEQYF. CDR3 sequence (DNA): TGTGCCAGCAGCCTAACTGAGCAGTACTTC. Based on the CDR3 plus reference TRBV7-9 and TRBJ2-7, the full variable domain is DTGVSQNPRHKITKRGQNVTFRCDPISEHNRLYWYRQTLGQGPEFLTYFQNEAQLEKSRLLSDRFSAERPKGSFSTLEIQRTEQGDSAMYLCASSLTEQYFGPGTRLTVT.

The sample holds many counts of this clonotype. The chain employs TRBV13 and TRBJ1-2, with TRBD1 matching 7 bases. The CDR3 runs to 15 residues. Germline-derived CDR1 and CDR2 are PRHDT and FYEKMQ (reference sequence). Trimming removed 4 bases from V and 4 bases from J; junction bases left unmatched: 9. In DNA form, the CDR3 reads TGTGCCAGCAGCTCCACGTCAGGGGGTCTCTATGGCTACACCTTC. It is translated as CASSSTSGGLYGYTF.